The sample holds one count of the clone carrying this TCR beta chain. The antigen remains unidentified. V lost 4 bases and J lost 7, with 15 bases in between. Germline V gives CDR1 SGHRS, CDR2 YFSETQ. The length of the CDR3 is 14 residues. These data come from a study of early T cells in non-severe SARS-CoV-2 infection. At the level of the study: Sequencing targeted bulk RNA from unsorted whole blood, leaving chains unpaired.

Study-level results: Comparison of clonotypes with VDJdb favored anti-spike CD8 responses while missing private and CD4 specificities.

Attachment of unique molecular identifiers to individual cDNA molecules was performed. One entry per CDR3 protein, called by TCRdb with MiXCR from the 5' RACE reads. The table has over 90,000 distinct CDR3 sequences, under 15% seen once. The sample taken for sequencing was whole blood. The V and J genes are TRBV5-1 and TRBJ1-5; D might be TRBD1 (6 bases). The sequence derives from an adult who was a healthcare worker with PCR-confirmed SARS-CoV-2 infection or an uninfected control (not recorded which). The CDR3: CASSVTGSEQPQHF. In nucleotides, the CDR3 is TGCGCCAGCAGCGTCACAGGGAGCGAACAGCCCCAGCATTTT.